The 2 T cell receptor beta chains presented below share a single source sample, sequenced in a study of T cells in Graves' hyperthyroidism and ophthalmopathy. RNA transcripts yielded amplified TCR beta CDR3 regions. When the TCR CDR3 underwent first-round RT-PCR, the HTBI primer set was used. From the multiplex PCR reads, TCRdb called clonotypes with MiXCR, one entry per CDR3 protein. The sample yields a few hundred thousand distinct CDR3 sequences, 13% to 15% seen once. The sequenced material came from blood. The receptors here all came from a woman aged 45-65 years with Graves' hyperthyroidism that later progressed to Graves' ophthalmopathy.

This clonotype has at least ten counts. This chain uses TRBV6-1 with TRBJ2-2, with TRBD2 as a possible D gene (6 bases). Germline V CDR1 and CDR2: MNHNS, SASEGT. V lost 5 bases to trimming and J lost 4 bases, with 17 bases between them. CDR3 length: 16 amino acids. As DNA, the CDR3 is TGTGCCAGCAGTTCAGGGACTCTGATGAGCACCGGGGAGCTGTTTTTT. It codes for CASSSGTLMSTGELFF.

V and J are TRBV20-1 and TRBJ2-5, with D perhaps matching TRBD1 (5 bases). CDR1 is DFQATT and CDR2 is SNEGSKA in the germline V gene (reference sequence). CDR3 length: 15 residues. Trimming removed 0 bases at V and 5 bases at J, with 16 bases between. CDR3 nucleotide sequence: TGCAGTGCTAGAGATCGTCGTCAGGGTATGGAGACCCAGTACTTC. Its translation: CSARDRRQGMETQYF.